This T cell receptor (beta chain) was captured in a study of cytomegalovirus exposure and HLA in healthy donors. Among the roughly 120 subjects of the validation cohort, separate from the approximately 700-subject first cohort, were the donors. Study-level points and caveats: Many donors shared some public TCRs, even though most TCR sequences were rare. It was reported that the classifier diagnosed cytomegalovirus status with high specificity and sensitivity in both the original and validation cohorts.

The method was immunoSEQ multiplex PCR; TCRdb's version includes in-frame clones alone and lacks a portion of them. Of approximately 110,000 clones in the sample, just under 95% were seen once. With regard to this clone: Its antigen is as yet unknown.

Deletions cut 3 bases from V and 7 bases from J, with 13 bases between. This CDR3 has 13 amino acids. Germline CDR1 PRHDT, CDR2 FYEKMQ (reference sequence). Sequencing was performed on PBMCs. The TCR sequence derives from a woman aged 18 to 35 in good health and CMV-seronegative. This chain links TRBV13 with TRBJ2-7; unclear D gene. CDR3 DNA: TGTGCCAGCAGCTTGGCCAATATGAAGGAGCAGTACTTC. Encoded protein: CASSLANMKEQYF.